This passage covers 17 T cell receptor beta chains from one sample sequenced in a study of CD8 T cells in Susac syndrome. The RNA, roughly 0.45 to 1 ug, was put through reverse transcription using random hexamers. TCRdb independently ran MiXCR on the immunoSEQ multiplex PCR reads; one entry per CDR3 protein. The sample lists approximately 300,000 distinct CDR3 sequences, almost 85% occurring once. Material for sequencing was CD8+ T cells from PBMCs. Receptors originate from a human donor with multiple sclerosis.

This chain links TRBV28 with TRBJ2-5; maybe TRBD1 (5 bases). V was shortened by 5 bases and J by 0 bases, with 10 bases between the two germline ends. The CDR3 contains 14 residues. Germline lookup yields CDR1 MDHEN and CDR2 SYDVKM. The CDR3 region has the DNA TGTGCCAGCAGTAGGACGGACAACCAAGAGACCCAGTACTTC. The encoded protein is CASSRTDNQETQYF.

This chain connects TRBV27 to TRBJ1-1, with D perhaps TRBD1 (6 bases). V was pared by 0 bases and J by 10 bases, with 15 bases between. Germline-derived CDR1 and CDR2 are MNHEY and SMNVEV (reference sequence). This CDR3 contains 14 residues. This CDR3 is CASSLSAGGPGAFF. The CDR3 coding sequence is TGTGCCAGCAGTTTATCGGCGGGGGGGCCAGGAGCTTTCTTT.

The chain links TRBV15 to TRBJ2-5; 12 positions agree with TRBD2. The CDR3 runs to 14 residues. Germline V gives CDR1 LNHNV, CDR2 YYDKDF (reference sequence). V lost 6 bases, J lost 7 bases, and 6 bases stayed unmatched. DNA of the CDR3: TGTGCCACCAGTTGGACTAGCGGGACGAGGACCCAGTACTTC. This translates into CATSWTSGTRTQYF.

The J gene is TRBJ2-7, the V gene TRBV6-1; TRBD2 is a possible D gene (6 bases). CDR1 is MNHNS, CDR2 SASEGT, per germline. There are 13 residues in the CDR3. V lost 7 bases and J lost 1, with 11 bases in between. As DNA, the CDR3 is TGTGCCAGCACCACGGGACTGTCCTACGAGCAGTACTTC. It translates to CASTTGLSYEQYF.

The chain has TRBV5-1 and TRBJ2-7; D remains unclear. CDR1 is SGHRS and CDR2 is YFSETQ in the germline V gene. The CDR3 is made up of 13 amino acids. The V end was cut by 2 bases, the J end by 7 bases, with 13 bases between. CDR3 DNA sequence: TGCGCCAGCAGCTTCGGCGTTCGAGAAGAGCAGTACTTC. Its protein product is CASSFGVREEQYF.

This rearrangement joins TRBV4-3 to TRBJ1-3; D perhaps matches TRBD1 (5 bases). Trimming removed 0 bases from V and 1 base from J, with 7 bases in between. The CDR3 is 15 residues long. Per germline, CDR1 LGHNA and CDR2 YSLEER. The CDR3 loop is CASSQDPGSGNTIYF. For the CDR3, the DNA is TGCGCCAGCAGCCAAGATCCAGGGTCTGGAAACACCATATATTTT.

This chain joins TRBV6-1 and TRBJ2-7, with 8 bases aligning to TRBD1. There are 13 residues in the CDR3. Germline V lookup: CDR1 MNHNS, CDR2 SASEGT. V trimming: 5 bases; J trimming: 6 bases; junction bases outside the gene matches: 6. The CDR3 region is CASSPGQGGEQYF. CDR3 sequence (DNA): TGTGCCAGCAGTCCCGGACAGGGCGGCGAGCAGTACTTC.

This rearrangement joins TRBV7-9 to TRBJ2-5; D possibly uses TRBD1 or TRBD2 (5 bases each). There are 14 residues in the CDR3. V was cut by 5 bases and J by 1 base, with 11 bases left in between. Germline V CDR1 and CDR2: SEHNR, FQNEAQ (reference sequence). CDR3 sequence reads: CASSPGAAQETQYF. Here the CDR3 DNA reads TGTGCCAGCAGCCCCGGGGCGGCCCAAGAGACCCAGTACTTC.

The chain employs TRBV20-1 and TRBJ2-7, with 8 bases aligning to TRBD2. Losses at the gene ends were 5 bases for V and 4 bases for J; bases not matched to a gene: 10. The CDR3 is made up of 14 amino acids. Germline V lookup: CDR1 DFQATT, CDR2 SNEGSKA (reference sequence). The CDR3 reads CSAPFSGIQYEQYF. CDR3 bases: TGCAGTGCTCCCTTTAGCGGGATCCAATACGAGCAGTACTTC.

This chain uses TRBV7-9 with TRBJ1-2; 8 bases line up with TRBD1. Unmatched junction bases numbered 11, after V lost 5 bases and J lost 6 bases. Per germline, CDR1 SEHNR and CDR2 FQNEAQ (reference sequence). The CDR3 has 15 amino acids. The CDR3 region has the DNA TGTGCCAGCAGCCACGCTGGACAGGGACGGGATGGCTACACCTTC. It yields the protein CASSHAGQGRDGYTF. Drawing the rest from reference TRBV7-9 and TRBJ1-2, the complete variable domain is DTGVSQNPRHKITKRGQNVTFRCDPISEHNRLYWYRQTLGQGPEFLTYFQNEAQLEKSRLLSDRFSAERPKGSFSTLEIQRTEQGDSAMYLCASSHAGQGRDGYTFGSGTRLTVV.

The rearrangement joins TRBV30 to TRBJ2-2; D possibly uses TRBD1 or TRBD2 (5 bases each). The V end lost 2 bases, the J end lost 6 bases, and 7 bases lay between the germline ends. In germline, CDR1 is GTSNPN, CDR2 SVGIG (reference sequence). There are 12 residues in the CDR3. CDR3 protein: CAWSWGSGELFF. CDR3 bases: TGTGCCTGGAGTTGGGGGTCCGGGGAGCTGTTTTTT.

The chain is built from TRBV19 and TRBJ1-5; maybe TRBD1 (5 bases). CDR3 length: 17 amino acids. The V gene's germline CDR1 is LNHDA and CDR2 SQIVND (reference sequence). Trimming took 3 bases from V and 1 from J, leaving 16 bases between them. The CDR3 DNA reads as TGTGCCAGTAGTATCCCCGGCGGGGCCCCGAGCAATCAGCCCCAGCATTTT. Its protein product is CASSIPGGAPSNQPQHF.

CDR3: CASSLVRTSGMVLSDEQFF. As DNA, the CDR3 is TGTGCCAGCAGTTTGGTGAGGACTAGCGGGATGGTTTTATCCGATGAGCAGTTCTTC. This sequence joins TRBV28 and TRBJ2-1, with TRBD2 identical over 12 bases. The length of the CDR3 is 19 residues. The V gene end was trimmed by 3 bases and the J gene end by 8 bases; junction bases not matched to a gene: 17. Per germline, CDR1 MDHEN and CDR2 SYDVKM.

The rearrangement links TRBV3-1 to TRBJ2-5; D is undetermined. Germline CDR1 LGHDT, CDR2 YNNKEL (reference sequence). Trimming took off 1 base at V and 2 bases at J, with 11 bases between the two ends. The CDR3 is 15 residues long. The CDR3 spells CASSQAGAEQETQYF. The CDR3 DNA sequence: TGTGCCAGCAGCCAAGCCGGCGCGGAACAAGAGACCCAGTACTTC.

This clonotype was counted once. CDR3 in DNA: TGTGCCAGCTTCGGGGATACGCAGTATTTT. Its translation is CASFGDTQYF. J is TRBJ2-3 and V is TRBV27; D is uncertain. Germline V lookup: CDR1 MNHEY, CDR2 SMNVEV (reference sequence). The CDR3 length is 10 residues. The ends were cut back, 8 bases at V and 6 bases at J, with 6 bases in the middle.

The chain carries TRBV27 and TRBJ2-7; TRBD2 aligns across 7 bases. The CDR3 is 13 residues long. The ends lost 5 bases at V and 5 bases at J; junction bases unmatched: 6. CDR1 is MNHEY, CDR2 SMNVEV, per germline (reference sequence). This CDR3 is CASSKGGRNEQYF. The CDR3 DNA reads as TGTGCCAGCAGTAAGGGAGGGAGAAACGAGCAGTACTTC.

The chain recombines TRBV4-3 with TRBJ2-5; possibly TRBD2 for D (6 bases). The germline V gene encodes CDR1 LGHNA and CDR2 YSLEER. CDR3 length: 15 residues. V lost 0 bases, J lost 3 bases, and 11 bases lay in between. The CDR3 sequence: CASSQDPGGEETQYF. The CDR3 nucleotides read TGCGCCAGCAGCCAAGACCCAGGAGGGGAAGAGACCCAGTACTTC.